Below are 3 T cell receptor beta chains sequenced from a single sample in a study of blood T cells in healthy people across ages. Alongside a J-beta primer mix, a sample-barcoded 5' primer served in a second PCR lasting 7 to 11 cycles. TCRdb reprocessed the 5' RACE reads via MiXCR and lists one record per CDR3 protein. The data show fewer than 1,200,000 distinct CDR3 sequences, 25% seen once. These data were also filed under a second study, of T cells of mothers and their children.

The specimen was blood. All receptors derive from a girl under 10 years old in good health.

This chain joins TRBV15 and TRBJ2-1; D possibly matches TRBD1 or TRBD2 (6 bases each). The J call may not be correct, given that the DNA end is closer to TRBJ2-5. The germline CDR1 and CDR2 sequences are LNHNV and YYDKDF (reference sequence). The CDR3 has 16 residues. The CDR3 DNA is TGTGCCACCAGCAGATTAGGGGGGTACGGAATCGAGACCCAGTACTTC. Translation gives CATSRLGGYGIETQYF.

This chain uses TRBV6-5 with TRBJ1-2; D not certain. The V and J ends lost 5 bases and 5 bases respectively, with 9 bases between them. Germline CDR1 is MNHEY and CDR2 is SVGAGI. The CDR3 is made up of 12 amino acids. The CDR3 is CASSPSEYGYTF. CDR3 coding DNA: TGTGCCAGCAGTCCCTCAGAATATGGCTACACCTTC.

This chain links TRBV15 with TRBJ1-4; 10 bases align to TRBD1. J lost 7 bases, V lost 0 bases, and 14 bases had no gene match. The germline CDR1 and CDR2 sequences are LNHNV and YYDKDF (reference sequence). This CDR3 has 19 residues. The DNA of the CDR3 is TGTGCCACCAGCAGAGAGATTTTCACGGACAGGGGGTACGGTGAAAAACTGTTTTTT. It codes for CATSREIFTDRGYGEKLFF.